This T cell receptor beta chain is from a study of T cells in Graves' hyperthyroidism and ophthalmopathy. Amplified TCR beta CDR3 regions derived from RNA transcripts. Using the HTBI primer set, a first-round RT-PCR was run on the TCR CDR3. TCRdb reanalysed the multiplex PCR reads using MiXCR and keeps one entry per CDR3 protein. The data show under 650,000 distinct CDR3 sequences, with around 16% seen just once and over 3.5% held by the top ten. Remarks on this clonotype: As yet, its antigen is unknown.

An absence of ophthalmopathy progression within 18 months meant stable Graves' hyperthyroidism. PBMCs were derived from roughly 10 ml fresh peripheral blood. Germline lookup yields CDR1 LNHDA and CDR2 SQIVND (reference sequence). V lost 8 bases and J 9 bases, leaving 14 bases between the germline ends. There are 12 residues in the CDR3. Study-wide points: Onset of ophthalmopathy came a median roughly 6.5 months after the model predicted it. Among clonotypes expanded in thyroid above 0.001, most were also found in blood.

Sequenced input: blood. The chain employs TRBV19 and TRBJ2-1; D is possibly TRBD1 or TRBD2 (5 bases each). The source is a woman in her 30s with Graves' hyperthyroidism. CDR3 nucleotide sequence: TGTGCCAGTGGGGGATCAGGCGCTGAGCAGTTCTTC. The encoded protein is CASGGSGAEQFF.